The TCR beta chain under discussion was sequenced for a study of cytomegalovirus exposure and HLA in healthy donors. Findings and limits, study-wide: Most TCRs appeared rarely, but some public TCRs recurred in many donors. A later analysis showed HLA-associated TCR beta chains outstripping equally common others in clonal expansion. A later analysis reportedly identified an Asian-associated ancestry cluster as carrying fewer N-insertions than the roughly 670-donor mean. Sequencing artifact likely explains a cluster of highly shared sequence variants.

In the PCR, 60 Vbeta and 13 Jbeta primers were used. The protocol was immunoSEQ multiplex PCR, while the TCRdb copy is restricted to in-frame clones and leaves out a portion. There are 80,000 to 100,000 clones in the sample; roughly three quarters occur only once, and about 1.5% lies in the top ten. The CDR3 has 17 residues. Germline CDR1 reads MNHNS; CDR2 reads SASEGT. V shed 1 base and J 2 bases; nucleotides not matched to a gene: 5. This clone was found a few times. No antigen is known for it. The source material was PBMCs. The chain recombines TRBV6-1 with TRBJ1-5; 10 nucleotides agree with TRBD1. This clonotype originated in a middle-aged man in good health and CMV-seronegative. The CDR3 region is CASSEDGDRGGNQPQHF. DNA of the CDR3: TGTGCCAGCAGTGAAGATGGGGACAGGGGTGGCAATCAGCCCCAGCATTTT.